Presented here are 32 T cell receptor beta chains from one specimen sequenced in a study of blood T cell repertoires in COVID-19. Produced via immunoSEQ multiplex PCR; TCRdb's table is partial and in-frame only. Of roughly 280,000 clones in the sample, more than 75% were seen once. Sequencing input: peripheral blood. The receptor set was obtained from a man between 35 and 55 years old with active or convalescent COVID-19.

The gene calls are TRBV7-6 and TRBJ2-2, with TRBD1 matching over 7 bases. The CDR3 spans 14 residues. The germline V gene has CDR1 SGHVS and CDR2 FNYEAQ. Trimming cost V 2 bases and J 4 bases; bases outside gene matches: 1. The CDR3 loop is CASSLTGVTGELFF. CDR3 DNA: TGTGCCAGCAGCTTAACAGGGGTCACCGGGGAGCTGTTTTTT.

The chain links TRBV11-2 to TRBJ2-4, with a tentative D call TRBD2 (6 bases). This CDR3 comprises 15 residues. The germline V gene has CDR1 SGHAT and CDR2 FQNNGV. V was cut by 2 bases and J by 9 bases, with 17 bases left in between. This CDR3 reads CASSLSRGAGGIQYF. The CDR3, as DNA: TGTGCCAGCAGCTTATCGAGGGGCGCCGGGGGCATTCAGTACTTC.

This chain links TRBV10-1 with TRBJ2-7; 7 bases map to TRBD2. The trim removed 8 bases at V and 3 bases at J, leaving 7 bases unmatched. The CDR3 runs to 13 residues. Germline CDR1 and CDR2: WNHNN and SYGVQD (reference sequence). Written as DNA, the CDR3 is TGCGCCAGCGCGCGGGAGAACGGCTACGAGCAGTACTTC. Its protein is CASARENGYEQYF.

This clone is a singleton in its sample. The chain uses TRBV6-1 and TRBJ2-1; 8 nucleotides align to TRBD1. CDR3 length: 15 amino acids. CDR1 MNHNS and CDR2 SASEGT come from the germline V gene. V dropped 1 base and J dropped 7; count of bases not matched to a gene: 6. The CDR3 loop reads CASSEEGQGRNEQFF. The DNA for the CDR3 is TGTGCCAGCAGTGAAGAAGGACAGGGAAGGAATGAGCAGTTCTTC.

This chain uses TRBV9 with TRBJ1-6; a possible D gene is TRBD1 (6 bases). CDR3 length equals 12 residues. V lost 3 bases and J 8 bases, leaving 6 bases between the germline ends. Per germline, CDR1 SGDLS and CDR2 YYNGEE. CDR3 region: CASSAGDSPLHF. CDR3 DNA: TGTGCCAGCAGCGCAGGGGATTCACCCCTCCACTTT.

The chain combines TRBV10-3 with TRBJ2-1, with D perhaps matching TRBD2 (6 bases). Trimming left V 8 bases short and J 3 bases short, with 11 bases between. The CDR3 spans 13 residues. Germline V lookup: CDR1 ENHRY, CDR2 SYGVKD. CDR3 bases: TGTGCCATCGCCGGCGGGGACTACAATGAGCAGTTCTTC. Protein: CAIAGGDYNEQFF.

The CDR3 sequence is CASSAIAAGAYNEQFF. The CDR3 coding sequence is TGTGCCAGCAGCGCCATAGCGGCGGGGGCCTACAATGAGCAGTTCTTC. This chain joins TRBV9 and TRBJ2-1; 7 bases are a match to TRBD2. Germline lookup yields CDR1 SGDLS and CDR2 YYNGEE. V shed 3 bases, J shed 2 bases, and the junction held 8 bases outside the gene matches. CDR3 length equals 16 residues.

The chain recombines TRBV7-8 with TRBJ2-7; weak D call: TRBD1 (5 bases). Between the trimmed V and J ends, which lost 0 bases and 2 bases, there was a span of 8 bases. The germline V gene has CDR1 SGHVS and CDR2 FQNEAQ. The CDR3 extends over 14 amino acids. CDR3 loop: CASSLAQGPYEQYF. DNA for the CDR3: TGTGCCAGCAGCTTAGCCCAGGGCCCCTACGAGCAGTACTTC.

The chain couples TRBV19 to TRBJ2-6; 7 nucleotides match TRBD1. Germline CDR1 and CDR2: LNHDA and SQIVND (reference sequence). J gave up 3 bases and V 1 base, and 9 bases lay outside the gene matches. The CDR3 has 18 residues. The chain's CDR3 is CASSIVGRGLYGANVLTF. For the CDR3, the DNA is TGTGCCAGTAGTATAGTGGGCAGGGGGTTATATGGGGCCAACGTCCTGACTTTC.

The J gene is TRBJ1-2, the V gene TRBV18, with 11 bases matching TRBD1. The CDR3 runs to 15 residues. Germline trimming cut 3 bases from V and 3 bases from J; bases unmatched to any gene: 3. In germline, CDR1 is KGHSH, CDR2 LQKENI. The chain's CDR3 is CASSPGQGVDYGYTF. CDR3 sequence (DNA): TGTGCCAGCTCACCGGGACAGGGGGTCGACTATGGCTACACCTTC.

The CDR3 loop is CASSFRRGGVDTQYF. CDR3 DNA: TGTGCCAGCAGTTTTCGCCGGGGGGGAGTAGATACGCAGTATTTT. V and J are TRBV28 and TRBJ2-3, with TRBD2 identical over 8 bases. This CDR3 contains 15 residues. The junction had 7 bases not matched to a gene; V was cut back by 3 bases and J by 5 bases. From germline, CDR1 is MDHEN and CDR2 SYDVKM.

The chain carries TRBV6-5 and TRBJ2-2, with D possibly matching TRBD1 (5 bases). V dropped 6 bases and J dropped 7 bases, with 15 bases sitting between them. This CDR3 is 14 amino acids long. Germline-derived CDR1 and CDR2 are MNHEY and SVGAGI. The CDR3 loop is CASSPRGQGGELFF. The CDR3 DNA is TGTGCCAGCAGCCCAAGGGGCCAGGGCGGGGAGCTGTTTTTT.

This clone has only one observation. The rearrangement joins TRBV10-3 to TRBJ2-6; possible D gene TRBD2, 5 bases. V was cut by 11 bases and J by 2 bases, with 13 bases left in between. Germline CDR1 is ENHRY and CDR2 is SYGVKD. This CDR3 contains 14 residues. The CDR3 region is CASIGVAGANVLTF. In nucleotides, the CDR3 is TGTGCCTCGATCGGGGTAGCTGGGGCCAACGTCCTGACTTTC.

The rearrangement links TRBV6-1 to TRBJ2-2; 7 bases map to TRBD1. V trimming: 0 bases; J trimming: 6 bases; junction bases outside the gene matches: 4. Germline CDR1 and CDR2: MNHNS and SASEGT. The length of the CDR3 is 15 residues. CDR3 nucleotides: TGTGCCAGCAGTGAAGCCAAGGGGGCCCCCGGGGAGCTGTTTTTT. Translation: CASSEAKGAPGELFF.

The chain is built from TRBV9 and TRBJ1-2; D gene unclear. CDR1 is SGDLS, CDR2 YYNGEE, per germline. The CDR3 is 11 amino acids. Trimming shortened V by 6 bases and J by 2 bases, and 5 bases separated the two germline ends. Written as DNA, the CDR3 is TGTGCCAGCAACACGAACTATGGCTACACCTTC. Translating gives CASNTNYGYTF.

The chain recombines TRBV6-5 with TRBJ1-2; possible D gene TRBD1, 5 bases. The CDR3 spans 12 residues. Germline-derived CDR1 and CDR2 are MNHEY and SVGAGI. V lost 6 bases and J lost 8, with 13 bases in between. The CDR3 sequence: CASRLEGTGYTF. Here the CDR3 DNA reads TGTGCCAGCAGACTGGAGGGGACCGGCTACACCTTC.

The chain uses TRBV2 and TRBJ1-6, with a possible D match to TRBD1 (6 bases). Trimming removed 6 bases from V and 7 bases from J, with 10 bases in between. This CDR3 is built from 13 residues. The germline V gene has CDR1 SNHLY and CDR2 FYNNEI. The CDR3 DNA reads TGTGCCAGCAGAACAGGGAGCAATTCACCCCTCCACTTT. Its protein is CASRTGSNSPLHF.

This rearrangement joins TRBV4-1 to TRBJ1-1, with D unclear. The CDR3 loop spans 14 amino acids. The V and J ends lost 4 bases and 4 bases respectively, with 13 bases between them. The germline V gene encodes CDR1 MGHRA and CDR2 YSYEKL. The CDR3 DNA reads TGCGCCAGCAGCCCGTCTGATACTTCCACTGAAGCTTTCTTT. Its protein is CASSPSDTSTEAFF.

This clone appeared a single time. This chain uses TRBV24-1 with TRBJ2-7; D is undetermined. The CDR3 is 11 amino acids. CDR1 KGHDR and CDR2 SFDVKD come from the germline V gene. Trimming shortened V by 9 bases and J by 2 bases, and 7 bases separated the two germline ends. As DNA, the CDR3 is TGTGCCACCGCGGATCCCTACGAGCAGTACTTC. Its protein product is CATADPYEQYF.

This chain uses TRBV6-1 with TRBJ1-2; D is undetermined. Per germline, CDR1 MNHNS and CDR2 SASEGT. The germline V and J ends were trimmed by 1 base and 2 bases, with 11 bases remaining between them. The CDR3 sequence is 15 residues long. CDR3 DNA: TGTGCCAGCAGTGAAGGAGGGCCATCAAACTATGGCTACACCTTC. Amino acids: CASSEGGPSNYGYTF.

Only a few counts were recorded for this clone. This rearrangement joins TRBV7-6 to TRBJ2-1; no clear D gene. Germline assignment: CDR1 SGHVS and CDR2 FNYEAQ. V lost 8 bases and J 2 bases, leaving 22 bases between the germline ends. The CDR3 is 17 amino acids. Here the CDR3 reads CASPALSRSLAYNEQFF. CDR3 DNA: TGTGCCAGCCCAGCTTTGTCGCGGTCTTTGGCCTACAATGAGCAGTTCTTC. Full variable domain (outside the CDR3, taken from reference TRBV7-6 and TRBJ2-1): GAGVSQSPRYKVTKRGQDVALRCDPISGHVSLYWYRQALGQGPEFLTYFNYEAQQDKSGLPNDRFSAERPEGSISTLTIQRTEQRDSAMYRCASPALSRSLAYNEQFFGPGTRLTVL.

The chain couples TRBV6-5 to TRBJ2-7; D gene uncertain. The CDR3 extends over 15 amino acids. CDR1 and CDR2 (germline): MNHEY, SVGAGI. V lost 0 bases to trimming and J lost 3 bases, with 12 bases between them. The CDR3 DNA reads TGTGCCAGCAGTTACTCGAGAAGTCCCCTCTACGAGCAGTACTTC. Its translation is CASSYSRSPLYEQYF.

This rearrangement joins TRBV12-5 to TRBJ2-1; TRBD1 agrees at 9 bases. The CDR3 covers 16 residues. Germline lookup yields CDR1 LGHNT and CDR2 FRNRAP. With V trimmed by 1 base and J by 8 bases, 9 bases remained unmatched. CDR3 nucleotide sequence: TGTGCTAGTGGTTTGGGCGGGACAGGGAATGGTGATGAGCAGTTCTTC. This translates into CASGLGGTGNGDEQFF.

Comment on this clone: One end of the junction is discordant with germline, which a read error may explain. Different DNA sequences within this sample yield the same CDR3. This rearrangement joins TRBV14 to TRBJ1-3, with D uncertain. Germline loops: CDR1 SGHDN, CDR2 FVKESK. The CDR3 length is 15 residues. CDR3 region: CASSQEDWSGNTIYF. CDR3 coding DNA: TGCGCCAGCAGCCAAGAAGACTGGTCTGGAAACACCATATATTTT.

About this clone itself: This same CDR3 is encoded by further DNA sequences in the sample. Here the CDR3 DNA reads TGTGCCAGCAGTTTACAGGGGAACACTGAAGCTTTCTTT. This sequence encodes CASSLQGNTEAFF. The J gene is TRBJ1-1, the V gene TRBV11-3; TRBD1 might be the D (6 bases). The length of the CDR3 is 13 residues. The germline gives CDR1 SGHNT, CDR2 YENEEA. The ends were cut back, 6 bases at V and 1 base at J, with 9 bases in the middle.

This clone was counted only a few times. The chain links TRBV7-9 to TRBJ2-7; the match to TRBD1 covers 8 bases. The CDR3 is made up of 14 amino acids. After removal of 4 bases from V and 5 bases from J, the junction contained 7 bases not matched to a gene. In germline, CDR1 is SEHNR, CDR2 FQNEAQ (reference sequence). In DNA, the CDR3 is TGTGCCAGCAGCTCCGGGACAGGAGGCGACGAGCAGTACTTC. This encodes CASSSGTGGDEQYF.

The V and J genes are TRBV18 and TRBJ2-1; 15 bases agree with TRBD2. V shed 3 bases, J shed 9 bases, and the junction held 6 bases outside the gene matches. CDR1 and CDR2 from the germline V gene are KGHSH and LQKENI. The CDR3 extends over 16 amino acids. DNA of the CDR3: TGTGCCAGCTCACCCAGGACTAGCGGGGGGGAATCTGAGCAGTTCTTC. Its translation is CASSPRTSGGESEQFF.

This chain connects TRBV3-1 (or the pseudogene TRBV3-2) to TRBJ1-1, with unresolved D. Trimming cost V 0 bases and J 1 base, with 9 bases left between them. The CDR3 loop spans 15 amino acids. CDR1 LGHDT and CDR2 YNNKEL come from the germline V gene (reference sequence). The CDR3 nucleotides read TGTGCCAGCAGCCAAGAAAGACGAGGGAACACTGAAGCTTTCTTT. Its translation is CASSQERRGNTEAFF.

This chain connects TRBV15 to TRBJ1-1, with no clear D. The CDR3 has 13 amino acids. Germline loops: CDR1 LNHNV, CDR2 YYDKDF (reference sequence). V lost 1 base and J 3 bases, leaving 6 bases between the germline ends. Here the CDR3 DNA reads TGTGCCACCAGCAGAGTACTGTACACTGAAGCTTTCTTT. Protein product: CATSRVLYTEAFF.

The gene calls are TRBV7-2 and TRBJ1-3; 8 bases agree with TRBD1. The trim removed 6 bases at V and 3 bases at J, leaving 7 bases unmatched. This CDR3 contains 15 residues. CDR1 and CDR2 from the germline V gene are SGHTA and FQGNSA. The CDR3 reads CASSRTTGVGNTIYF. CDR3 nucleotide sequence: TGTGCCAGCAGTCGCACGACAGGGGTTGGAAACACCATATATTTT.

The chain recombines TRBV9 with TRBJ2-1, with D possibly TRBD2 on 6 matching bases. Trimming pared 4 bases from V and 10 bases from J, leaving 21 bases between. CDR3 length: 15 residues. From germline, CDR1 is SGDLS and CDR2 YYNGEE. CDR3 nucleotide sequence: TGTGCCAGCAGCCTCGGCGACTGGGAGGTAGAGGAGCAGTTCTTC. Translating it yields CASSLGDWEVEEQFF.

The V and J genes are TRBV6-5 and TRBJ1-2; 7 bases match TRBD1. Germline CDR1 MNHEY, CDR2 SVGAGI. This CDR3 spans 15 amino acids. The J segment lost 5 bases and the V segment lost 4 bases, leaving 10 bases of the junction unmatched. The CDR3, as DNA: TGTGCCAGCAGTTTCTCCGACAGGGACCTATATGGCTACACCTTC. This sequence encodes CASSFSDRDLYGYTF.